The 19 T cell receptor beta chains reported below all come from one sample, sequenced in a study of vaccination and CD4 T cells after COVID-19. No antigens are known for them. Cultured CD4+ T cell DNA underwent sequencing with the Oncomine TCR Beta short-read assay. TCRdb passed the PCR reads through MiXCR, listing each CDR3 protein once. The sample consists of about 25,000 distinct CDR3 sequences, roughly 50% of them appearing once. Treatment indicated: roughly ten-day PBMC culture with coronavirus spike peptide pools or control peptides (ViraFEST assay). The sample comprised CD4+ T cells from blood, cultured in vitro. These receptors all stem from a human donor who had recovered from COVID-19.

The chain recombines TRBV12-5 with TRBJ2-7; 11 nucleotides match TRBD1. This CDR3 spans 13 amino acids. Germline CDR1 LGHNT, CDR2 FRNRAP. The V and J ends lost 5 bases and 4 bases, in that order; junction bases with no gene match: 1. This CDR3 reads CASGRDRGYEQYF. The DNA of the CDR3 is TGTGCTAGTGGTCGGGACAGGGGGTACGAGCAGTACTTC. The full variable domain, in which reference TRBV12-5 and TRBJ2-7 provide the parts outside the CDR3, is DARVTQTPRHKVTEMGQEVTMRCQPILGHNTVFWYRQTMMQGLELLAYFRNRAPLDDSGMPKDRFSAEMPDATLATLKIQPSEPRDSAVYFCASGRDRGYEQYFGPGTRLTVT.

The rearrangement uses TRBV12-3 or TRBV12-4 and TRBJ2-5; D unclear. The V end lost 3 bases, the J end lost 7 bases, and 9 bases lay between the germline ends. The CDR3 runs to 12 residues. The CDR3 DNA is TGTGCCAGCAGTTTGGCGGTAGGGACCCAGTACTTC. Translation: CASSLAVGTQYF.

This clonotype is a singleton in its sample. The V call is TRBV20-1, the J call TRBJ1-1; D gene ambiguous. This CDR3 spans 11 amino acids. V lost 6 bases and J 7 bases, leaving 12 bases between the germline ends. Germline-derived CDR1 and CDR2 are DFQATT and SNEGSKA (reference sequence). CDR3 sequence: CSAIRRIEAFF. Here the CDR3 DNA reads TGCAGTGCCATCAGGAGGATTGAAGCTTTCTTT.

The CDR3 spells CASSSGGVWTEAFF. The DNA for the CDR3 is TGTGCCAGCAGCTCCGGGGGGGTCTGGACTGAAGCTTTCTTT. The V call is TRBV6-1, the J call TRBJ1-1; the D gene is possibly TRBD1 (5 bases). V was cut by 6 bases and J by 5 bases, with 16 bases left in between. CDR3 size: 14 residues. Germline CDR1 reads MNHNS; CDR2 reads SASEGT.

The CDR3 loop is CASSILAGDSYEQYF. For the CDR3, the DNA is TGTGCCAGTAGTATACTGGCAGGAGACTCCTACGAGCAGTACTTC. The V gene is TRBV19, the J gene TRBJ2-7; D gene ambiguous. Trimming pared 2 bases from V and 0 bases from J, leaving 11 bases between. CDR3 size: 15 residues. Looked up from germline, CDR1 is LNHDA and CDR2 is SQIVND (reference sequence).

The table lists this clonotype with a few counts. The gene calls are TRBV2 and TRBJ2-7; TRBD1 matches at 9 bases. Germline CDR1 is SNHLY and CDR2 is FYNNEI. The V gene end was trimmed by 7 bases and the J gene end by 2 bases; junction bases not matched to a gene: 6. CDR3 length: 14 amino acids. Written as DNA, the CDR3 is TGTGCCAGCAAGGACGGGACAGGGACCTACGAGCAGTACTTC. Amino acid sequence: CASKDGTGTYEQYF.

This chain connects TRBV7-2 to TRBJ2-7, with D tentatively TRBD1 or TRBD2 (5 bases each). In germline, CDR1 is SGHTA, CDR2 FQGNSA. The CDR3 has 16 amino acids. Trimming took 5 bases from V and 1 from J, leaving 18 bases between them. As DNA, the CDR3 is TGTGCCAGCAGCCCCTTGGCCCGGGGCTCTTCCTACGAGCAGTACTTC. This sequence encodes CASSPLARGSSYEQYF.

This chain links TRBV7-2 with TRBJ2-2; D gene unclear. Germline V lookup: CDR1 SGHTA, CDR2 FQGNSA. CDR3 length equals 14 residues. V was trimmed by 6 bases and J by 0 bases, leaving 8 bases between them. The CDR3 DNA follows: TGTGCCAGCAGGGTACAGACGAACACCGGGGAGCTGTTTTTT. Translation gives CASRVQTNTGELFF.

In its sample, this clonotype is medium-sized. This chain links TRBV24-1 with TRBJ2-3; D gene unclear. Trimming removed 3 bases at V and 1 base at J, with 7 bases between. This CDR3 region has 14 residues. Germline V gene sequence: CDR1 KGHDR, CDR2 SFDVKD. Here the CDR3 reads CATSDPGRTDTQYF. CDR3 DNA: TGTGCCACCAGTGATCCCGGACGCACAGATACGCAGTATTTT.

CDR3 bases: TGTGCCAGCAGCTTAGGGAACAGGGTTTTTGGCACTGAAGCTTTCTTT. It yields the protein CASSLGNRVFGTEAFF. The chain couples TRBV7-2 to TRBJ1-1; a weak D match, TRBD1 (6 bases). Germline CDR1 and CDR2: SGHTA and FQGNSA. Trimming took off 1 base at V and 4 bases at J, with 16 bases between the two ends. There are 16 residues in the CDR3.

This chain connects TRBV6-4 to TRBJ2-3, with D possibly matching TRBD2 (6 bases). The CDR3 is 13 residues long. In germline, CDR1 is MRHNA, CDR2 SNTAGT. Between the trimmed V and J ends, which lost 5 bases and 9 bases, there was a span of 15 bases. The CDR3 DNA reads as TGTGCCAGCAGTTCTTTTTCGGGAGAGACGCAGTATTTT. It yields the protein CASSSFSGETQYF.

V gene TRBV28 combines with J gene TRBJ2-7; tentative D call: TRBD2 (5 bases). The V end was cut by 5 bases, the J end by 4 bases, with 9 bases between. The CDR3 spans 12 residues. In germline, CDR1 is MDHEN, CDR2 SYDVKM. CDR3 region: CASSPEGYEQYF. The CDR3 region has the DNA TGTGCCAGCAGTCCAGAGGGTTACGAGCAGTACTTC.

In its sample, this clonotype was seen a few times. DNA for the CDR3: TGTGCCATCAGGCAGGGGGGACTAGTTGTGGATACGCAGTATTTT. Protein: CAIRQGGLVVDTQYF. V is TRBV10-3 and J is TRBJ2-3; D may be TRBD2 (8 bases). Germline-derived CDR1 and CDR2 are ENHRY and SYGVKD. V was cut by 6 bases and J by 6 bases, with 19 bases left in between. The CDR3 extends over 15 amino acids.

The rearrangement joins TRBV6-1 to TRBJ1-5; 9 bases fit TRBD1. In germline, CDR1 is MNHNS, CDR2 SASEGT. V lost 6 bases and J lost 5; bases outside the gene matches: 5. The CDR3 is made up of 14 amino acids. The CDR3 coding sequence is TGTGCCAGCAGGTCGGGACAGGGAGATCAGCCCCAGCATTTT. Protein sequence: CASRSGQGDQPQHF.

Only a few counts were recorded for this clonotype. The chain is built from TRBV7-2 and TRBJ2-2; unclear D gene. The CDR3 loop spans 13 amino acids. V dropped 7 bases and J dropped 4 bases, with 10 bases sitting between them. Germline-derived CDR1 and CDR2 are SGHTA and FQGNSA. The CDR3 DNA reads as TGTGCCAGCAATCCAGGCGGCACCGGGGAGCTGTTTTTT. Protein product: CASNPGGTGELFF.

The chain carries TRBV7-2 and TRBJ2-5; 14 bases map to TRBD2. CDR1 and CDR2 from the germline V gene are SGHTA and FQGNSA. V was pared by 5 bases and J by 4 bases, with 6 bases of the junction left unmatched. This CDR3 is built from 16 residues. Written as DNA, the CDR3 is TGTGCCAGCAGCCCGCGACTAGCGGGAGGGCTAGAGACCCAGTACTTC. It codes for CASSPRLAGGLETQYF.

This clonotype was detected only a few times. This rearrangement joins TRBV7-2 to TRBJ2-3; TRBD1 agrees at 10 bases. V shed 6 bases, J shed 1 base, and the junction held 4 bases outside the gene matches. Looked up from germline, CDR1 is SGHTA and CDR2 is FQGNSA. This CDR3 is 15 amino acids long. In nucleotides, the CDR3 is TGTGCCAGCAGTAAGACAGGGGGCGGCACAGATACGCAGTATTTT. It yields the protein CASSKTGGGTDTQYF.

The chain links TRBV15 to TRBJ2-1, with D unresolved. V dropped 4 bases and J dropped 9 bases, with 7 bases sitting between them. This CDR3 has 11 residues. Germline loops: CDR1 LNHNV, CDR2 YYDKDF (reference sequence). The CDR3, as DNA: TGTGCCACCAGCATCGAGGCTGAGCAGTTCTTC. Residues: CATSIEAEQFF.

This sequence joins TRBV19 and TRBJ1-2; TRBD1 might be the D (5 bases). This CDR3 comprises 15 residues. The V end was cut by 2 bases, the J end by 0 bases, with 10 bases between. Germline CDR1 is LNHDA and CDR2 is SQIVND (reference sequence). The CDR3 bases are TGTGCCAGTAGTATAAGGCAGGGAGCTAACTATGGCTACACCTTC. This gives the protein CASSIRQGANYGYTF. The complete variable domain, with remaining parts taken from reference TRBV19 and TRBJ1-2, reads DGGITQSPKYLFRKEGQNVTLSCEQNLNHDAMYWYRQDPGQGLRLIYYSQIVNDFQKGDIAEGYSVSREKKESFPLTVTSAQKNPTAFYLCASSIRQGANYGYTFGSGTRLTVV.